Shown below are 31 T cell receptor beta chains from a single sample sequenced in a study of blood T cell repertoires in COVID-19 (dated by TCRdb to the early 2020s). The method was the immunoSEQ multiplex PCR assay. TCRdb took over this immuneACCESS table, retaining in-frame rearrangements with V and J assigned. Such tables are incomplete; in checked studies, under half of the missing clones stem from an unresolved V gene, and the remainder is unexplained. The sample data list under 200,000 clones, and approximately 80% of these were observed just once. The ten top clones hold 2.9% of the sample. The sequenced sample consisted of peripheral blood. These receptors were taken from a woman aged 55-75 years with acute or convalescent COVID-19.

This clone appeared a single time. The CDR3 nucleotides are TGTGCCAGCAGTTTACCAACAGCTGGGGCCAACGTCCTGACTTTC. This translates into CASSLPTAGANVLTF. V and J are TRBV28 and TRBJ2-6; D remains ambiguous. The CDR3 runs 15 residues. Per germline, CDR1 MDHEN and CDR2 SYDVKM. The V and J ends lost 2 bases and 2 bases respectively, with 7 bases between them.

This clone was observed once. The chain recombines TRBV7-3 with TRBJ1-1; D might be TRBD1 (6 bases). Germline V lookup: CDR1 SGHTA, CDR2 FQGTGA. Trimming removed 2 bases at V and 1 base at J, with 11 bases between. The CDR3 runs 15 residues. The CDR3 region has the DNA TGTGCCAGCAGCTTACAGGTGACAGGGAACACTGAAGCTTTCTTT. It specifies CASSLQVTGNTEAFF.

The CDR3 DNA follows: TGTGCCTGGAGCTCGACAGGGGACTATGGCTACACCTTC. Amino acid sequence: CAWSSTGDYGYTF. The chain has TRBV30 and TRBJ1-2; 8 bases are a match to TRBD1. The V and J ends lost 3 bases and 3 bases, in that order; junction bases with no gene match: 3. From germline, CDR1 is GTSNPN and CDR2 SVGIG (reference sequence). The CDR3 sequence is 13 residues long.

The rearrangement links TRBV11-2 to TRBJ2-5; 8 bases map to TRBD1. Germline trimming cut 5 bases from V and 5 bases from J; bases unmatched to any gene: 4. The CDR3 is 13 amino acids. The germline V gene encodes CDR1 SGHAT and CDR2 FQNNGV. CDR3 in DNA: TGTGCCAGCAGCCCGGACAGGGCGGAGACCCAGTACTTC. It specifies CASSPDRAETQYF.

V gene TRBV11-1 combines with J gene TRBJ2-1; TRBD2 aligns across 9 bases. V was pared by 2 bases and J by 5 bases, with 7 bases of the junction left unmatched. CDR3 size: 16 residues. Germline CDR1 and CDR2: SGHAT and FQDESV (reference sequence). CDR3 DNA: TGTGCCAGCAGCTTAAGTAGAGCGGGGGGCCACAATGAGCAGTTCTTC. Amino acid sequence: CASSLSRAGGHNEQFF.

Only a few counts were recorded for this clone. The chain uses TRBV3-1 (or the pseudogene TRBV3-2) and TRBJ2-1; 8 nucleotides agree with TRBD2. Germline assignment: CDR1 LGHDT and CDR2 YNNKEL (reference sequence). The CDR3 consists of 16 residues. The V and J ends lost 4 bases and 4 bases, in that order; junction bases with no gene match: 9. The CDR3 loop reads CASSPTGGGRYNEQFF. The CDR3 coding sequence is TGTGCCAGCAGCCCAACCGGGGGGGGCCGGTACAATGAGCAGTTCTTC.

Only a few counts were recorded for this clone. This chain connects TRBV24-1 to TRBJ2-3; 12 bases are a match to TRBD2. Germline values: CDR1 KGHDR, CDR2 SFDVKD. The junction had 6 bases not matched to a gene; V was cut back by 0 bases and J by 6 bases. This CDR3 region has 17 residues. The CDR3 DNA sequence: TGTGCCACCAGTGATTTGCAAGGGACTAGCGGGTGGGATACGCAGTATTTT. It yields the protein CATSDLQGTSGWDTQYF.

This clone was observed a single time. The chain employs TRBV10-3 and TRBJ1-6; D perhaps matches TRBD1 (5 bases). The CDR3 runs 16 residues. Germline CDR1 reads ENHRY; CDR2 reads SYGVKD. V lost 0 bases to trimming and J lost 6 bases, with 12 bases between them. CDR3 protein: CAISESGGGSNSPLHF. The CDR3 region has the DNA TGTGCCATCAGTGAGTCTGGGGGAGGGTCTAATTCACCCCTCCACTTT.

This clone appeared once. The V and J genes are TRBV11-2 and TRBJ1-2, with 9 bases lining up with TRBD1. Germline V gene sequence: CDR1 SGHAT, CDR2 FQNNGV. This CDR3 is built from 13 residues. V shed 6 bases and J 8 bases; nucleotides not matched to a gene: 7. The CDR3 loop is CASRSGQGYGYTF. DNA of the CDR3: TGTGCCAGCAGGTCGGGACAGGGATACGGCTACACCTTC.

The V call is TRBV6-5, the J call TRBJ1-6; no firm D call. Trimming took 2 bases from V and 5 from J, leaving 13 bases between them. This CDR3 has 16 amino acids. Germline values: CDR1 MNHEY, CDR2 SVGAGI. This chain's CDR3 is CASSYLPQVDNSPLHF. In DNA, the CDR3 is TGTGCCAGCAGTTACCTCCCTCAGGTGGATAATTCACCCCTCCACTTT.

The CDR3 DNA reads as TGTGCCAGCAGCTTGGGGGGGGGCGGTAGCACAGATACGCAGTATTTT. It encodes CASSLGGGGSTDTQYF. The chain combines TRBV5-4 with TRBJ2-3; tentatively, D is TRBD2 (7 bases). Trimming took off 0 bases at V and 0 bases at J, with 11 bases between the two ends. From germline, CDR1 is SGHNT and CDR2 YYREEE (reference sequence). The CDR3 extends over 16 amino acids.

The gene calls are TRBV6-4 and TRBJ1-4; 9 bases fit TRBD1. This CDR3 has 14 amino acids. V trimming: 4 bases; J trimming: 8 bases; junction bases outside the gene matches: 5. Per germline, CDR1 MRHNA and CDR2 SNTAGT. CDR3 sequence: CASSVDRGDEKLFF. The CDR3 DNA is TGTGCCAGCAGTGTAGACAGGGGGGACGAAAAACTGTTTTTT.

J is TRBJ1-2 and V is TRBV5-5, with 7 bases identical to TRBD1. The germline V gene encodes CDR1 SGHKS and CDR2 YYEKEE (reference sequence). This CDR3 spans 15 amino acids. V was clipped by 0 bases and J by 4 bases; unmatched bases: 6. This CDR3 is CASSLVGAGGYGYTF. In DNA form, the CDR3 reads TGTGCCAGCAGCTTGGTGGGGGCAGGGGGCTATGGCTACACCTTC.

This clone was seen a single time. The chain joins TRBV4-1 to TRBJ2-2; possible D gene TRBD1, 6 bases. Germline assignment: CDR1 MGHRA and CDR2 YSYEKL. V was pared by 3 bases and J by 4 bases, with 15 bases between. This CDR3 contains 16 residues. The CDR3 bases are TGCGCCAGCAGCCATCAGGGGCTCTCCTCCACCGGGGAGCTGTTTTTT. It specifies CASSHQGLSSTGELFF.

This rearrangement joins TRBV4-2 to TRBJ1-5; 7 positions agree with TRBD1. In germline, CDR1 is LGHNA, CDR2 YNFKEQ. The CDR3 is made up of 17 amino acids. The V segment lost 0 bases and the J segment 3 bases; nucleotides outside the gene matches: 8. CDR3 nucleotides: TGTGCCAGCAGCCAAGATCCGGGACAGAGTTTCAATCAGCCCCAGCATTTT. It translates to CASSQDPGQSFNQPQHF.

The chain links TRBV11-2 to TRBJ2-7, with D perhaps matching TRBD2 (5 bases). Trimming removed 4 bases at V and 6 bases at J, with 13 bases between. The CDR3 consists of 13 residues. CDR1 and CDR2 (germline): SGHAT, FQNNGV. Here the CDR3 DNA reads TGTGCCAGCAGCTCCGCCGGGGTGGGCGAGCAGTACTTC. Translation: CASSSAGVGEQYF.

DNA for the CDR3: TGTGCCAGCAGTAGGAGCGGGGGGGGAGACCATGAGCAGTTCTTC. It is translated as CASSRSGGGDHEQFF. The chain employs TRBV2 and TRBJ2-1; 10 positions agree with TRBD2. The CDR3 has 15 amino acids. The germline CDR1 and CDR2 sequences are SNHLY and FYNNEI. Trimming removed 5 bases from V and 8 bases from J; junction bases left unmatched: 9.

The rearrangement uses TRBV2 and TRBJ2-5; 7 bases line up with TRBD1. From germline, CDR1 is SNHLY and CDR2 FYNNEI. Trimming at V came to 6 bases and at J to 0 bases, leaving 4 bases not matched to a gene. The CDR3 loop spans 14 amino acids. The CDR3 spells CASRTDRNQETQYF. In DNA form, the CDR3 reads TGTGCCAGCAGGACGGACAGGAACCAAGAGACCCAGTACTTC.

The chain recombines TRBV5-4 with TRBJ1-6; D unresolved. The germline V gene encodes CDR1 SGHNT and CDR2 YYREEE (reference sequence). V lost 0 bases to trimming and J lost 7 bases, with 8 bases between them. The CDR3 extends over 14 amino acids. The CDR3 is CASSLERGNSPLHF. DNA of the CDR3: TGTGCCAGCAGCTTGGAACGGGGAAATTCACCCCTCCACTTT.

This chain joins TRBV7-2 and TRBJ2-3; D is perhaps TRBD2 (5 bases). With 4 bases removed from V and 4 bases from J, the gap between germline ends came to 15 bases. Germline V lookup: CDR1 SGHTA, CDR2 FQGNSA. The CDR3 runs to 15 residues. This CDR3 reads CASSYRTGLADTQYF. The DNA for the CDR3 is TGTGCCAGCAGCTATCGGACTGGGCTGGCAGATACGCAGTATTTT. Full variable domain (missing parts from reference TRBV7-2 and TRBJ2-3): GAGVSQSPSNKVTEKGKDVELRCDPISGHTALYWYRQSLGQGLEFLIYFQGNSAPDKSGLPSDRFSAERTGGSVSTLTIQRTQQEDSAVYLCASSYRTGLADTQYFGPGTRLTVL.

This chain's CDR3 is CASSSGGGAEETQYF. The CDR3 nucleotides read TGTGCCAGCAGCTCGGGTGGGGGCGCGGAAGAGACCCAGTACTTC. V gene TRBV6-2 or TRBV6-3 combines with J gene TRBJ2-5; a possible D gene is TRBD1 (6 bases). CDR1 is MNHEY and CDR2 is SVGEGT in the germline V gene. The CDR3 runs 15 residues. Trimming left V 6 bases short and J 3 bases short, with 17 bases between.

In its sample, this clone was seen once. The chain is built from TRBV7-3 and TRBJ1-1; 8 bases are a match to TRBD1. Trimming took 0 bases from V and 1 from J; bases not matched to a gene: 1. The CDR3 is made up of 15 amino acids. Germline V CDR1 and CDR2: SGHTA, FQGTGA. As DNA, the CDR3 is TGTGCCAGCAGCTTAACGGGGACAGGGAACACTGAAGCTTTCTTT. Protein sequence: CASSLTGTGNTEAFF.

This chain links TRBV5-4 with TRBJ1-4, with D maybe TRBD1 (5 bases). This CDR3 is 15 amino acids long. The germline V gene encodes CDR1 SGHNT and CDR2 YYREEE (reference sequence). The germline V and J ends were trimmed by 6 bases and 2 bases, with 14 bases remaining between them. The DNA for the CDR3 is TGTGCCAGCACCCACAGGATGGGGACTAATGAAAAACTGTTTTTT. Amino acids: CASTHRMGTNEKLFF.

The chain combines TRBV4-2 with TRBJ2-5; D is perhaps TRBD2 (5 bases). CDR3 length: 15 residues. V was pared by 0 bases and J by 1 base, with 9 bases between. Germline loops: CDR1 LGHNA, CDR2 YNFKEQ. The CDR3 nucleotides read TGTGCCAGCAGCCAAGAAGGAGGCTCCCAAGAGACCCAGTACTTC. It yields the protein CASSQEGGSQETQYF.

This rearrangement joins TRBV5-1 to TRBJ2-7, with D possibly matching TRBD2 (6 bases). The CDR3 totals 16 residues. Trimming took off 0 bases at V and 7 bases at J, with 20 bases between the two ends. Germline V CDR1 and CDR2: SGHRS, YFSETQ. CDR3: CASSLGQPGTAGEQYF. Written as DNA, the CDR3 is TGCGCCAGCAGCTTGGGACAGCCCGGGACTGCGGGGGAGCAGTACTTC.

This clone showed up just a few times. V usage is TRBV27 and J usage is TRBJ1-2, with D possibly TRBD1 on 6 matching bases. CDR3 length: 14 amino acids. V shed 3 bases and J shed 5 bases, with 13 bases lying between them. Germline CDR1 and CDR2: MNHEY and SMNVEV (reference sequence). The CDR3 DNA follows: TGTGCCAGCAGTTTCTCCAGGGGAGTGTATGGCTACACCTTC. This gives the protein CASSFSRGVYGYTF.

The V and J genes are TRBV7-2 and TRBJ2-2, with D unresolved. The CDR3 runs 15 residues. The ends were cut back, 1 base at V and 0 bases at J, with 6 bases in the middle. Germline CDR1 SGHTA, CDR2 FQGNSA. CDR3 loop: CASSLVAANTGELFF. Written as DNA, the CDR3 is TGTGCCAGCAGCTTAGTAGCTGCGAACACCGGGGAGCTGTTTTTT.

The table lists this clone with a few counts. The chain combines TRBV5-1 with TRBJ2-1; possible D gene TRBD2, 5 bases. V dropped 3 bases and J dropped 14 bases, with 24 bases sitting between them. Germline V gives CDR1 SGHRS, CDR2 YFSETQ. The CDR3 has 15 residues. Here the CDR3 reads CASSSAINRGTEEFF. As DNA, the CDR3 is TGCGCCAGCAGCTCCGCGATTAATCGCGGCACGGAGGAGTTCTTC.

The chain employs TRBV11-2 and TRBJ1-2; possibly TRBD1 for D (6 bases). The CDR3 has 13 residues. The ends were cut back, 1 base at V and 3 bases at J, with 6 bases in the middle. Germline CDR1 is SGHAT and CDR2 is FQNNGV. CDR3 region: CASSLGQDYGYTF. Here the CDR3 DNA reads TGTGCCAGCAGCTTAGGACAGGACTATGGCTACACCTTC.

The chain employs TRBV2 and TRBJ1-2; a weak D match, TRBD1 (5 bases). V shed 10 bases and J shed 8 bases, with 17 bases lying between them. The CDR3 has 12 amino acids. Germline lookup yields CDR1 SNHLY and CDR2 FYNNEI. The CDR3 nucleotides read TGTGCCACCACGACAGTCAATGGGGGCTACACCTTC. As protein: CATTTVNGGYTF.

This rearrangement joins TRBV9 to TRBJ1-1; 7 bases align to TRBD1. CDR3 length: 15 amino acids. CDR1 and CDR2 from the germline V gene are SGDLS and YYNGEE. Trimming at V came to 2 bases and at J to 3 bases, leaving 7 bases not matched to a gene. The CDR3 region is CASSVTGVGHTEAFF. The DNA of the CDR3 is TGTGCCAGCAGCGTTACAGGGGTGGGTCACACTGAAGCTTTCTTT.